This T cell receptor beta chain was retrieved from a study of blood T cell repertoires in COVID-19. This clone was found once. Germline CDR1 is SGHRS and CDR2 is YFSETQ. V gave up 3 bases and J gave up 4 bases; unmatched junction bases: 6. This CDR3 contains 15 residues. Original data processing: Using reference gene primer amplification, nucleated cell counts were estimated. Profiled with immunoSEQ multiplex PCR; TCRdb holds only in-frame clones, not every one. The DNA was the basis for D and trimming; V, J and clone size are from that table. The sample carries around 310,000 clones, about 90% recorded once. Study members were between about 18 and 90 years old and lived in 24 US regions. Cohorts were based on clinical histories the participants reported. Two negative PCRs, clearance, or symptom resolution had been documented for recovered Cohort 3 donors.

The sequenced sample was PBMCs or T cells enriched from blood (not recorded which). The TCR sequence derives from a man younger than 45 who had recovered from COVID-19. The chain links TRBV5-1 to TRBJ2-1; 8 bases match TRBD2. The CDR3 bases are TGCGCCAGCAGCTACTCTAGCGGGCGGTACAATGAGCAGTTCTTC. It is translated as CASSYSSGRYNEQFF.